This T cell receptor beta chain was identified in a study of OX40 agonist ivuxolimab in advanced cancers. Study information: Every 2 weeks, patients got intravenous ivuxolimab at one of six dose levels (0.01-10 mg/kg). Eligibility rules accepted prior anti-PD-1, anti-PD-L1 or anti-CTLA-4 therapy, and 40% to 50% had some. Findings of the study overall: The study found among the lowest clonal expansion in partial responders at 0.1-3.0 mg/kg. Researchers report that CD8+ T cells had, on average, more expanded clones than CD4+.

As concerns this clone: No antigen is known for it.

The CDR3 loop spans 14 amino acids. V lost 4 bases and J lost 0, with 7 bases in between. CDR1 and CDR2 from the germline V gene are LNHDA and SQIVND (reference sequence). Sequencing was performed with immunoSEQ multiplex PCR; in TCRdb, only in-frame clones are kept and a portion is missing. Of roughly 100,000 clones in the sample, 92% were seen once. The chain combines TRBV19 with TRBJ2-1, with a possible D match to TRBD2 (5 bases). Sample: CD4+ or CD8+ T cells sorted from blood, taken in a trial of the OX40 agonist ivuxolimab. The source of this sequence is an adult with an advanced solid tumor such as melanoma, head and neck, liver or kidney cancer. CDR3 residues: CASSSTSSYNEQFF. In DNA, the CDR3 is TGTGCCAGTAGTAGTACTAGCTCCTACAATGAGCAGTTCTTC.